This TCR beta chain was sequenced in a study of blood T cell repertoires in COVID-19. Turning to the study itself: Both acute and convalescent COVID-19 samples were obtained from the United States, Italy and Spain.

Participants were aged about 18 to 90 years, lived in about 26 US areas, and enrolled virtually. Clinical history as reported by participants underpinned cohort assignment. Here immunoSEQ multiplex PCR was the method, and the copy in TCRdb shows in-frame clones only, minus some. Of about 270,000 clones in the sample, approximately 90% are singletons; the top ten hold more than 1%. CDR1 and CDR2 (germline): MDHEN, SYDVKM. The CDR3 contains 11 residues. V dropped 5 bases and J dropped 9 bases, with 8 bases sitting between them. The specimen was PBMCs or T cells enriched from blood (not recorded which). The sequence was collected from a woman aged 40-49 years with acute COVID-19. The V call is TRBV28, the J call TRBJ2-1; possible D gene TRBD1, 6 bases. This CDR3 is CASSQGSEQFF. CDR3 bases: TGTGCCAGCAGTCAGGGGAGTGAGCAGTTCTTC.